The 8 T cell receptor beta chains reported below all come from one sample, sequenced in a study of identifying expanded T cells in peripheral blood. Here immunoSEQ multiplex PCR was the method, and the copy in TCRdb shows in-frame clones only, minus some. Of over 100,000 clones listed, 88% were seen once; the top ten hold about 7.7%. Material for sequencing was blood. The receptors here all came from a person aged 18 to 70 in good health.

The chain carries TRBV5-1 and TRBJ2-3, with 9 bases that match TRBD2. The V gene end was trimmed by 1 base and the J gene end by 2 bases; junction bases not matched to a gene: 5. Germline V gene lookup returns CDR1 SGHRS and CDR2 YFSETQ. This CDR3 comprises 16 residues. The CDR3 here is CASSLRASGTTDTQYF. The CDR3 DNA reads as TGCGCCAGCAGCTTGAGAGCTAGCGGGACCACAGATACGCAGTATTTT.

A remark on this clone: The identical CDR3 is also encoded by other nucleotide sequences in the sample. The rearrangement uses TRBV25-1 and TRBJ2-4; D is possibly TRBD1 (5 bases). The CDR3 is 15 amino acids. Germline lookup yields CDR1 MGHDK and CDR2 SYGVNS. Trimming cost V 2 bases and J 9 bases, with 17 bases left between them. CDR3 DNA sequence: TGTGCCAGCAGTGAACGAGTAGGGGTGGAGAGCATTCAGTACTTC. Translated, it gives CASSERVGVESIQYF.

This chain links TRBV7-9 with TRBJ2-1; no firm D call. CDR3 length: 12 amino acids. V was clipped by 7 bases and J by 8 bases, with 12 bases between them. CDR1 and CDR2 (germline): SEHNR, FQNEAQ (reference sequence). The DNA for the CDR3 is TGTGCCAGCACCCTCATGTCGGATGAGCAGTTCTTC. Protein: CASTLMSDEQFF. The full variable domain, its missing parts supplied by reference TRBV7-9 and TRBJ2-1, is DTGVSQNPRHKITKRGQNVTFRCDPISEHNRLYWYRQTLGQGPEFLTYFQNEAQLEKSRLLSDRFSAERPKGSFSTLEIQRTEQGDSAMYLCASTLMSDEQFFGPGTRLTVL.

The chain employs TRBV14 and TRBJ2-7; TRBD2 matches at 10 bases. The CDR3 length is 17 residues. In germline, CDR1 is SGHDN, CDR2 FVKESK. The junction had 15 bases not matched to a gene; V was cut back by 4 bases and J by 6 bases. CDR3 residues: CASSLPGGPSGRAEQYF. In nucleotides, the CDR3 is TGTGCCAGCAGCCTACCTGGGGGGCCTAGCGGGAGAGCCGAGCAGTACTTC.

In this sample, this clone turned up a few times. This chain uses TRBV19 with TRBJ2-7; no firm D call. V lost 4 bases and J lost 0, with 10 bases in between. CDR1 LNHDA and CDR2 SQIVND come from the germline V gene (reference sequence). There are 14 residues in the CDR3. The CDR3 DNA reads TGTGCCAGTAGTAAACTGGACGGCTCCTACGAGCAGTACTTC. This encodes CASSKLDGSYEQYF.

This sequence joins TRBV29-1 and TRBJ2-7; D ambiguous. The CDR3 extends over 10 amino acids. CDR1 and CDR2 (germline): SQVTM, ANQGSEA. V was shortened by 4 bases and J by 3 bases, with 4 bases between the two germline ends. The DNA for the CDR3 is TGCAGCGTTGGGAACTACGAGCAGTACTTC. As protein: CSVGNYEQYF.

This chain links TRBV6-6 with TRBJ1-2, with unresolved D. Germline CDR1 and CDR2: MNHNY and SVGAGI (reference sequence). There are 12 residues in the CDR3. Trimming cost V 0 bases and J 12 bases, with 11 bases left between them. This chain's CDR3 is CASSYSKVLDTF. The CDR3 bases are TGTGCCAGCAGTTACTCGAAAGTCCTCGACACCTTC.

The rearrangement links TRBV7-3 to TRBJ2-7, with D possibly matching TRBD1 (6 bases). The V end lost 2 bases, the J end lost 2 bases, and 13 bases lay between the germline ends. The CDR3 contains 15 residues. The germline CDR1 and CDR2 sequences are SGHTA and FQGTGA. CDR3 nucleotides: TGTGCCAGCAGCTTAGGTAATACAGGGCCCTACGAGCAGTACTTC. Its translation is CASSLGNTGPYEQYF.